This TCR beta chain originates from a study of shared clonotypes between healthy human individuals. About this clone itself: Its matching antigen is unknown.

Splitting of each subset's genomic DNA was done evenly across several immunoSEQ plates. The data were produced by immunoSEQ multiplex PCR, yet TCRdb's version contains in-frame clones alone and is incomplete. The repertoire holds roughly 1,600,000 clones, with about 98.5% as singletons. Study-wide findings and caveats: Rarefaction indicated that sorted-subset sequencing remained incomplete although depth was large. Represented genetic and exposure-history diversity was restricted by having few donors.

A CD45RA+ naive subset and a CD45RA-negative memory subset were split from CD4+ cells. This clonotype originated in a man aged 30 to 39 in good health. The sample taken for sequencing was naive CD4+ T cells sorted from blood. Subset given: CD45RA+ positively selected.

The CDR3: CASSQVSRPNTEAFF. CDR3 DNA: TGCGCCAGCAGCCAAGTTTCACGCCCGAACACTGAAGCTTTCTTT. V gene TRBV4-3 combines with J gene TRBJ1-1; no firm D call. CDR3 size: 15 residues. V dropped 1 base and J dropped 1 base, with 10 bases sitting between them. Germline lookup yields CDR1 LGHNA and CDR2 YSLEER.